This T cell receptor beta chain was captured in a study of human T cells and chemical hapten exposure. Whole-study results and caveats: Donors had alopecia, so their immune response may differ from healthy people's. After DPC sensitization, TCRs above 1 in 1000 frequency showed no change.

As for time point: patch test 1, 2 weeks after DPC sensitization. Treatment reported: therapeutic diphenylcyclopropenone sensitization with weekly scalp DPC. Whole blood that had not been fractionated was the source of extracted total RNA. The CDR3 length is 19 residues. The J segment lost 0 bases and the V segment lost 2 bases, leaving 8 bases of the junction unmatched. The V gene's germline CDR1 is MNHEY and CDR2 SVGEGT. In its sample, this clonotype was seen a few times. Antigen: not known. In the study's own analysis: Per sample, the median was 95,638 TCRs, with values from around 24,000 to 710,000. MiXCR, run by TCRdb on the RACE reads, gives a single entry per CDR3 protein. It is TCRdb's table, rather than the study itself, that gives the V and J calls and clone size. The sample consists of 150,000 or so distinct CDR3 sequences, about 14% of them appearing once.

This TCR came from a woman under 40 with alopecia areata. Some clones in this sample may be carry-over from other donors' samples. V and J are TRBV6-2 or TRBV6-3 and TRBJ1-6, with 9 bases lining up with TRBD1. Specimen: whole blood, collected in connection with sensitization to the hapten diphenylcyclopropenone (DPC). CDR3 amino acids: CASSYRGTGSSSYNSPLHF. The CDR3 DNA reads as TGTGCCAGCAGTTACCGCGGGACAGGGAGTAGCTCCTATAATTCACCCCTCCACTTT.